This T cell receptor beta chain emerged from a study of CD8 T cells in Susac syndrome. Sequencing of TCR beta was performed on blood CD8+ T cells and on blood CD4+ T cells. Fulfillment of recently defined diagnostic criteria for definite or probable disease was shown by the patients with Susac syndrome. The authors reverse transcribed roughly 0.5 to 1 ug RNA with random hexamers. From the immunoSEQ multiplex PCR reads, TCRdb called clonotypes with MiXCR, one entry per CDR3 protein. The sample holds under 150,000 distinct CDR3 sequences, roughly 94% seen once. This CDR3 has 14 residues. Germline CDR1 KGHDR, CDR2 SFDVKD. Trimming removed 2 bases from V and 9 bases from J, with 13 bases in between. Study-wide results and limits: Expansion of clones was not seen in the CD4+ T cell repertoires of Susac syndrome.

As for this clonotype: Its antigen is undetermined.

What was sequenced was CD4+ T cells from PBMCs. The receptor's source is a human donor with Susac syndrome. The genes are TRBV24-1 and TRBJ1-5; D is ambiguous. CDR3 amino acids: CATSDSTGRRPQHF. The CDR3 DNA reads TGTGCCACCAGTGATTCGACGGGGAGGCGGCCCCAGCATTTT.